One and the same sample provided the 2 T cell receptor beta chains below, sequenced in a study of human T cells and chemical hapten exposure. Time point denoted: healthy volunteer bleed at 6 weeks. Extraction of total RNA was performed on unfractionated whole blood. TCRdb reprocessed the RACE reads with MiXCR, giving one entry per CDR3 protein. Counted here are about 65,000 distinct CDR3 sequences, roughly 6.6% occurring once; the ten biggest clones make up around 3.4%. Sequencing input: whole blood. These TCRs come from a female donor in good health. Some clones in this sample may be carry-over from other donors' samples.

The CDR3 bases are TGTGCCAGCAAGACGGCACGGAGCAATCAGCCCCAGCATTTT. Amino acids: CASKTARSNQPQHF. This rearrangement joins TRBV6-1 to TRBJ1-5; no firm D call. Germline V gene sequence: CDR1 MNHNS, CDR2 SASEGT. CDR3 length equals 14 residues. V was pared by 7 bases and J by 1 base, with 11 bases between.

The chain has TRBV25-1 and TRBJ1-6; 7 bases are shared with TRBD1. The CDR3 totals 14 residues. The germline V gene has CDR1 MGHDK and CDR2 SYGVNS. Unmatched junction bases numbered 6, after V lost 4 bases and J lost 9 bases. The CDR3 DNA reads TGTGCCAGCAGTGTGACAGGGTTTAGTTCACCCCTCCACTTT. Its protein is CASSVTGFSSPLHF. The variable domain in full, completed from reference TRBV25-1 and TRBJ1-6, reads EADIYQTPRYLVIGTGKKITLECSQTMGHDKMYWYQQDPGMELHLIHYSYGVNSTEKGDLSSESTVSRIRTEHFPLTLESARPSHTSQYLCASSVTGFSSPLHFGNGTRLTVT.